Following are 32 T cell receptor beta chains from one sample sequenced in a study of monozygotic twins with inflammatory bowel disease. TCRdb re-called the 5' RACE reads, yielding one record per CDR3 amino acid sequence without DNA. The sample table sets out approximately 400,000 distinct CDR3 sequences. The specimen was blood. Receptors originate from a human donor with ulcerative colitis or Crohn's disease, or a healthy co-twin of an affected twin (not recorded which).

The CDR3 loop is CSAMGLAAPDTQYF. The J gene is TRBJ2-3, the V gene TRBV20-1; TCRdb's D gene call, TRBD2, goes unchecked for lack of DNA. The CDR3 is 14 residues long. CDR1 and CDR2 (germline): DFQATT, SNEGSKA (reference sequence).

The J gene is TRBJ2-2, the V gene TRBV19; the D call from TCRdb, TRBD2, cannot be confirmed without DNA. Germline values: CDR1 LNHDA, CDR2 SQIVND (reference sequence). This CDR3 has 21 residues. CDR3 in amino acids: CASSIARGSGRAWRNTGELFF. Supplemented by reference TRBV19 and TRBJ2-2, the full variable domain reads DGGITQSPKYLFRKEGQNVTLSCEQNLNHDAMYWYRQDPGQGLRLIYYSQIVNDFQKGDIAEGYSVSREKKESFPLTVTSAQKNPTAFYLCASSIARGSGRAWRNTGELFFGEGSRLTVL.

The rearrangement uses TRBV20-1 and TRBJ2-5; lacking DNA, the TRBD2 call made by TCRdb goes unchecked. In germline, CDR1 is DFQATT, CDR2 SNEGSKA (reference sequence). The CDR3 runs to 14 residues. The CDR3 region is CSARPGRALGTQYF.

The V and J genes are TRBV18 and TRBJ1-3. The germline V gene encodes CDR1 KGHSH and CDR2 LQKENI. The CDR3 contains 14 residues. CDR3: CASSQAFSGNTIYF.

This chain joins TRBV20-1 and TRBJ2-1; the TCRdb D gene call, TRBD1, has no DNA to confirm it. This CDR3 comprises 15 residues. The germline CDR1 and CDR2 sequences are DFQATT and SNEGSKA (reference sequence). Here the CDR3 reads CSARDARGILNEQFF.

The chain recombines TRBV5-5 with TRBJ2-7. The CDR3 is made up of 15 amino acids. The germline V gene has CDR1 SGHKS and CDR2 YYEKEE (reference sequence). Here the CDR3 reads CASSLAWGDSYEQYF.

The chain's CDR3 is CASSQERHEQYF. V usage is TRBV3-1 and J usage is TRBJ2-7. CDR3 length equals 12 residues. The germline gives CDR1 LGHDT, CDR2 YNNKEL (reference sequence).

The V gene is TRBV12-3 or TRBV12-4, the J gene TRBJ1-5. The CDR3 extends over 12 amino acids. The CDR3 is CASRPGSRAQHF.

The CDR3: CASNLDGSYNEQFF. J is TRBJ2-1 and V is TRBV19. CDR3 length equals 14 residues. The germline CDR1 and CDR2 sequences are LNHDA and SQIVND (reference sequence).

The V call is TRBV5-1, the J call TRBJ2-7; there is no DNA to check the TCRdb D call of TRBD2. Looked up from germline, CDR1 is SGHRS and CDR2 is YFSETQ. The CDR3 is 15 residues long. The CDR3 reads CASSLTSGVSYEQYF.

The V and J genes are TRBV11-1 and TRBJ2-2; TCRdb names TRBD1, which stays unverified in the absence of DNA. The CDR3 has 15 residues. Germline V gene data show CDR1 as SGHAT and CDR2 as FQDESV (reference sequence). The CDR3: CASSSPESSAGELFF.

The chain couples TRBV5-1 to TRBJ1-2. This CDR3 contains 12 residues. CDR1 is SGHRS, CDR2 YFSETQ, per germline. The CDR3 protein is CASSLGIGGYTF.

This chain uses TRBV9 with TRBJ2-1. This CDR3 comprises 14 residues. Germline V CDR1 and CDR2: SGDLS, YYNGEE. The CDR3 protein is CASSVEQLHNEQFF.

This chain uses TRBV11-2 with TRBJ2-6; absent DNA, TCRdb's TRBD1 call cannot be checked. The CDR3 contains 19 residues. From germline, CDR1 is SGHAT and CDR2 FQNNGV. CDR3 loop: CASSQPLAGSHSGANILTF.

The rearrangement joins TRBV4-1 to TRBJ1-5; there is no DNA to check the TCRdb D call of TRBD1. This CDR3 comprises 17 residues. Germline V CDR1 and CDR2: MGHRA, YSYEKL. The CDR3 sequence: CASSQDTGQGVNQPQHF.

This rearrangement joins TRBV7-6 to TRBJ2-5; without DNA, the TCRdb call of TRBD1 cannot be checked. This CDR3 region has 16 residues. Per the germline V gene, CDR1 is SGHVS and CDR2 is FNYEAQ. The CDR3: CASSSLVGGRKETQYF.

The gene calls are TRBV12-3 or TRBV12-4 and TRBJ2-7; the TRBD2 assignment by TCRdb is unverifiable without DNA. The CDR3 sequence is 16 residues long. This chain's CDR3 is CASSSGGGTGAYEQYF.

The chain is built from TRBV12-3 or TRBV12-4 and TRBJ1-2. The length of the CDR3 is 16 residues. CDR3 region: CASSSNIARGWNGYTF.

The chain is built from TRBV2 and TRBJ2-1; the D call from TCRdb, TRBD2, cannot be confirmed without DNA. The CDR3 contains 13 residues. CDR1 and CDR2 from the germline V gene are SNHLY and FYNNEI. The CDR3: CASSVPPNNEQFF.

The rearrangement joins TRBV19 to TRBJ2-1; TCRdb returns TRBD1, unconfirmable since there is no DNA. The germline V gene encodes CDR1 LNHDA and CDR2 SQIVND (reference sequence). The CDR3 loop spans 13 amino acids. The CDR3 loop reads CASSTSRGNEQFF.

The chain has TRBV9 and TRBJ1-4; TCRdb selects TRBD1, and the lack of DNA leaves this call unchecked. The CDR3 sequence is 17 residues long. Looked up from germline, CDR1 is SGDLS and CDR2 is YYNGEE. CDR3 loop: CASSVSFGQGDDEKLFF. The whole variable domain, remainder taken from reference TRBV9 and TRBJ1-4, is DSGVTQTPKHLITATGQRVTLRCSPRSGDLSVYWYQQSLDQGLQFLIQYYNGEERAKGNILERFSAQQFPDLHSELNLSSLELGDSALYFCASSVSFGQGDDEKLFFGSGTQLSVL.

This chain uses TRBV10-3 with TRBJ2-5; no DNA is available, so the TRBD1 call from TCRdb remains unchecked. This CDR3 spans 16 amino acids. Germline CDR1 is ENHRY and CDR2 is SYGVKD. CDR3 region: CAISEVPGQGQETQYF.

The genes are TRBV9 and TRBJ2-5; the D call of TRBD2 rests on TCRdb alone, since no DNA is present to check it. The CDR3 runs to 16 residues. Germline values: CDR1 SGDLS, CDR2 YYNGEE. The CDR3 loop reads CASSLRTSGGQETQYF.

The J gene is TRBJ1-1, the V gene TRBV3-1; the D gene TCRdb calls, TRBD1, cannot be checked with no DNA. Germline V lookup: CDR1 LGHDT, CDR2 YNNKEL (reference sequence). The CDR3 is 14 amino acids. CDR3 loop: CASSKTGRDTEAFF.

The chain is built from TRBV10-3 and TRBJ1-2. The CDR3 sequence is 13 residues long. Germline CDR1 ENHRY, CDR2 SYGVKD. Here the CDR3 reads CAISDVGPYGYTF.

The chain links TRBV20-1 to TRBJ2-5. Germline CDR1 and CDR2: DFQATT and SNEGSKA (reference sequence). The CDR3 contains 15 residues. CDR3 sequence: CSAHLLAGYLETQYF.

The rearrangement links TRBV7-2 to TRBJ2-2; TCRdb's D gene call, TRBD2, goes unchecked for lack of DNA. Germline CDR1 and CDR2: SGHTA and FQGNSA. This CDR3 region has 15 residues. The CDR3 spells CASTPLAVNTGELFF.

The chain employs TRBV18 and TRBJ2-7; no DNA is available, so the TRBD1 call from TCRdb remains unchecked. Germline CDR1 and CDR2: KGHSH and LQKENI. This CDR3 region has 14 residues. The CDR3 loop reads CASSPTGGTNEQYF.

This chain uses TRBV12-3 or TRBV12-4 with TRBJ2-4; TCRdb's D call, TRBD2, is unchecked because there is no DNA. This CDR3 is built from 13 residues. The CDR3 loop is CASSLGPGNMQYF.

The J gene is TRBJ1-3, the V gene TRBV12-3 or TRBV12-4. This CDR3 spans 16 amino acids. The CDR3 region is CASTVLPTGLGNTIYF.

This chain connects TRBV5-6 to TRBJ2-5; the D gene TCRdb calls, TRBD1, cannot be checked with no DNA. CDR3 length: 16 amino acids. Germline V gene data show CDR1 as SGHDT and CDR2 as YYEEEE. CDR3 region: CASSLDDRRRVATQYF.

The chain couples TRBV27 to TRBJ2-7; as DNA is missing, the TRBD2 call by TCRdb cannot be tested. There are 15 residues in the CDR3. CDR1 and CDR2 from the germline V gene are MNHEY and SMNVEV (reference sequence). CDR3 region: CASSLQTSGIHEQYF.